This section outlines one T cell receptor beta chain sequence together with its context. Its antigen is currently unknown. V was cut by 5 bases and J by 0 bases, with 8 bases left in between. This CDR3 is built from 13 residues. Germline CDR1 is SGHTA and CDR2 is FQGNSA. This sample is drawn from a study of T cells after yellow fever vaccination. Findings and caveats of the study: Contaminants from the bulk population, in the form of abundant clonotypes, could be found in FACS-sorted repertoires. Among primary-vaccination clones, most reappeared after the booster, at roughly 96% for CD4 and roughly 88% for CD8.

TCRdb passed the 5' RACE reads through MiXCR, listing each CDR3 protein once. The profile shows a few hundred thousand distinct CDR3 sequences, about 4% of them singletons. This chain connects TRBV7-2 to TRBJ2-7; D is uncertain. The source of this sequence is a man aged 18 to 29 who received the YFV17D yellow fever vaccine. This specimen was PBMCs, taken 5 days after the yellow fever booster vaccination. Here the CDR3 DNA reads TGTGCCAGCAGCCCGTTCAGCTCCTACGAGCAGTACTTC. Amino acids: CASSPFSSYEQYF.